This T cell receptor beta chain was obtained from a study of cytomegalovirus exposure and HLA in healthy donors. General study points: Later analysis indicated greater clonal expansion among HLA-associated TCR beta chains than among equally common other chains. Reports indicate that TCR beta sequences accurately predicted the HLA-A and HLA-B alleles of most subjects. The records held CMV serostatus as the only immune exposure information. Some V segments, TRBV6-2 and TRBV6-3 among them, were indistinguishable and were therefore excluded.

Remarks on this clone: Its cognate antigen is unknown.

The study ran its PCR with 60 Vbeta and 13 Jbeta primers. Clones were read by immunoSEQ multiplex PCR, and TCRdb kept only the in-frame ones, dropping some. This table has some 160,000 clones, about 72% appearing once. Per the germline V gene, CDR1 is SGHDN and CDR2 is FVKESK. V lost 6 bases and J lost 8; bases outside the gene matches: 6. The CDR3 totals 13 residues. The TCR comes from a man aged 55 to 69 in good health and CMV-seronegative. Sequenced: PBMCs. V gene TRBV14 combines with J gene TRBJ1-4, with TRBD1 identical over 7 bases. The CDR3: CASRQGRWEKLFF. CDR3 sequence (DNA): TGTGCCAGCAGACAGGGGAGGTGGGAAAAACTGTTTTTT.